The clone carrying this TCR beta chain has only a few counts. Sequencing was performed with immunoSEQ multiplex PCR; in TCRdb, only in-frame clones are kept and a portion is missing. Of some 120,000 clones listed, approximately 88% were seen once; the top ten hold almost 40%. Germline V gene lookup returns CDR1 SGHNT and CDR2 YENEEA. This CDR3 spans 12 amino acids. The germline V and J ends were trimmed by 3 bases and 4 bases, with 4 bases remaining between them. This sample was taken from a study of control samples from healthy donors and cancer patients. The sequence came from a man aged 50-60 years in good health. This chain joins TRBV11-3 and TRBJ2-1, with D hard to call. What was sequenced was blood. CDR3 sequence: CASSFGYNEQFF. The DNA of the CDR3 is TGTGCCAGCAGCTTTGGGTACAATGAGCAGTTCTTC.